This TCR beta chain appears in the sequencing data of a study of early T cells in non-severe SARS-CoV-2 infection. Whole-study context: With bulk RNA from unsorted whole blood as input, sequencing yielded unpaired chains. Notes on the study in general: VDJdb-based annotation leaned toward anti-spike CD8 responses and missed private and CD4 specificities.

The germline V gene encodes CDR1 SEHNR and CDR2 FQNEAQ (reference sequence). The CDR3 runs 15 residues. The ends were cut back, 1 base at V and 4 bases at J, with 13 bases in the middle. This clonotype was counted a few times. The antigen is not known. Unique molecular identifiers were attached to individual cDNA molecules. TCRdb itself ran the 5' RACE reads through MiXCR, one entry per CDR3 protein. The sample includes 25,000 to 35,000 distinct CDR3 sequences, approximately 6% of them seen just once. The chain employs TRBV7-9 and TRBJ1-2, with a weak D call TRBD1 (5 bases). The sequence was obtained from an adult who was a healthcare worker with PCR-confirmed SARS-CoV-2 infection or an uninfected control (not recorded which). Sequencing used whole blood, obtained at baseline. In nucleotides, the CDR3 is TGTGCCAGCAGCTTAGGGCCGGGAAGGGGCTATGGCTACACCTTC. As protein: CASSLGPGRGYGYTF.